The rows below give T cell receptor beta chains drawn from one sample of a study of cytomegalovirus exposure and HLA in healthy donors. Only in-frame clones appear in the TCRdb table, and some are missing; sequencing was by immunoSEQ multiplex PCR. This sample contains 60,000 to 70,000 clones. The sample consisted of PBMCs. These receptor sequences come from a man aged 30-40 years in good health and CMV-seropositive. The CDR3 runs from the conserved cysteine through the conserved F or W. The D gene is left open where the match is weak.

CDR3 length,J gene,V gene,D gene,CDR3 protein,CDR3 DNA
13,TRBJ2-2,TRBV11-3,TRBD2,CASLAAGDGELFF,TGTGCCAGCTTGGCAGCGGGAGACGGGGAGCTGTTTTTT
14,TRBJ1-1,TRBV5-1,-,CASSPPGGSTEAFF,TGCGCCAGCAGCCCCCCTGGGGGGAGCACTGAAGCTTTCTTT
16,TRBJ2-3,TRBV5-1,-,CASSLALRGNEDTQYF,TGCGCCAGCAGCTTGGCGCTGAGGGGGAATGAAGATACGCAGTATTTT
17,TRBJ2-5,TRBV4-2,TRBD2,CASSQAWASGASETQYF,TGTGCCAGCAGCCAAGCTTGGGCTAGCGGAGCCTCAGAGACCCAGTACTTC
14,TRBJ2-1,TRBV10-1,-,CASSELKGAREQFF,TGCGCCAGCAGTGAGCTAAAAGGGGCGAGGGAGCAGTTCTTC
17,TRBJ1-2,TRBV7-9,TRBD1,CASSSDRGRLEFYGYTF,TGTGCCAGCAGCTCCGACAGGGGGCGACTGGAGTTCTATGGCTACACCTTC
13,TRBJ1-1,TRBV9,-,CASSVDLGAEAFF,TGTGCCAGCAGCGTAGATCTGGGAGCTGAAGCTTTCTTT
16,TRBJ1-6,TRBV21-1,-,CASSKAGRGVSPPLHF,TGTGCCAGCAGCAAAGCCGGCAGGGGAGTAAGTCCACCCCTCCACTTT
15,TRBJ1-5,TRBV19,-,CASSMGGGSNQPQHF,TGTGCCAGTAGTATGGGGGGTGGGAGCAATCAGCCCCAGCATTTT
16,TRBJ1-4,TRBV5-6,-,CASSLYPSTTNEKLFF,TGTGCCAGCAGCTTGTACCCGAGTACAACTAATGAAAAACTGTTTTTT
12,TRBJ2-3,TRBV10-2,-,CASSESLRTQYF,TGCGCCAGCAGTGAGTCCCTCCGTACGCAGTATTTT
16,TRBJ2-7,TRBV11-1,TRBD2,CASSLVRPSGTHEQYF,TGTGCCAGCAGCTTAGTTAGGCCTAGCGGGACCCACGAGCAGTACTTC
17,TRBJ2-7,TRBV2,TRBD1,CASSDFMRRTGKGEQYF,TGTGCCAGCAGTGATTTCATGAGGCGGACAGGGAAGGGCGAGCAGTACTTC
16,TRBJ2-3,TRBV18,-,CASSLTELGNTDTQYF,TGTGCCAGCTCCCTAACCGAACTAGGCAACACAGATACGCAGTATTTT
15,TRBJ2-2,TRBV6-1,TRBD2,CASSGLAGGSGELFF,TGTGCCAGCAGTGGACTAGCGGGAGGCAGCGGGGAGCTGTTTTTT
14,TRBJ2-7,TRBV7-3,TRBD1,CASTYRGRLYEQYF,TGTGCCAGCACCTACAGGGGGCGCTTATACGAGCAGTACTTC
15,TRBJ2-3,TRBV5-1,-,CASSLDPGHTDTQYF,TGCGCCAGCAGCTTGGATCCAGGGCACACAGATACGCAGTATTTT
14,TRBJ2-7,TRBV2,-,CASSEDRASYEQYF,TGTGCCAGCAGTGAAGACAGGGCCTCCTACGAGCAGTACTTC
13,TRBJ1-1,TRBV6-6,-,CASKIDKNTEAFF,TGTGCCAGCAAGATCGACAAGAACACTGAAGCTTTCTTT
15,TRBJ2-7,TRBV6-5,-,CASSSGSSRSYEQYF,TGTGCCAGCTCATCGGGGTCGAGCCGCTCCTACGAGCAGTACTTC
15,TRBJ2-4,TRBV6-5,TRBD1,CASSYRGRAKNIQYF,TGTGCCAGCAGTTATAGGGGGCGAGCCAAAAACATTCAGTACTTC
12,TRBJ1-1,TRBV30,-,CAWSGVKTEAFF,TGTGCCTGGAGTGGCGTAAAAACTGAAGCTTTCTTT
12,TRBJ1-2,TRBV29-1,TRBD1,CSVWDRGNGYTF,TGCAGCGTTTGGGACAGGGGAAATGGCTACACCTTC
13,TRBJ1-2,TRBV4-2,TRBD1,CASSLWTGDGYTF,TGTGCCAGCAGCCTCTGGACAGGTGATGGCTACACCTTC
19,TRBJ2-6,TRBV11-2,-,CASSSRGTAYDSGANVLTF,TGTGCCAGCAGCTCTCGGGGGACAGCTTACGACTCTGGGGCCAACGTCCTGACTTTC
15,TRBJ1-2,TRBV19,TRBD1,CASSPPGQPNYGYTF,TGTGCCAGTAGTCCTCCGGGACAGCCAAACTATGGCTACACCTTC
15,TRBJ2-7,TRBV5-1,-,CASSLAGGVSYEQYF,TGCGCCAGCAGCTTGGCGGGGGGCGTCTCCTACGAGCAGTACTTC
18,TRBJ2-6,TRBV5-5,-,CASSWAGSLPSGANVLTF,TGTGCCAGCAGCTGGGCCGGCAGTCTCCCCTCTGGGGCCAACGTCCTGACTTTC
15,TRBJ1-2,TRBV13,TRBD1,CASSSQDRPNYGYTF,TGTGCCAGCAGCTCCCAGGACAGGCCTAACTATGGCTACACCTTC
13,TRBJ2-2,TRBV6-6,TRBD2,CASKLAGTGELFF,TGTGCCAGCAAACTAGCGGGAACCGGGGAGCTGTTTTTT
13,TRBJ2-7,TRBV9,-,CASSVDSAYEQYF,TGTGCCAGCAGCGTAGATAGTGCCTACGAGCAGTACTTC
13,TRBJ2-5,TRBV9,-,CASSATGQETQYF,TGTGCCAGCAGCGCCACAGGCCAAGAGACCCAGTACTTC
16,TRBJ1-6,TRBV30,-,CAWTATPGLNNSPLHF,TGTGCCTGGACCGCAACTCCGGGACTGAATAATTCACCCCTCCACTTT
16,TRBJ2-6,TRBV13,-,CASSLGPGVGANVLTF,TGTGCCAGCAGCTTAGGCCCGGGGGTCGGGGCCAACGTCCTGACTTTC
13,TRBJ2-7,TRBV7-9,TRBD2,CASCGSTFGEQYF,TGTGCCAGCTGCGGGAGCACTTTTGGAGAGCAGTACTTC
14,TRBJ1-1,TRBV9,TRBD1,CASSGTGGDTEAFF,TGTGCCAGCAGCGGGACAGGGGGAGACACTGAAGCTTTCTTT
14,TRBJ2-5,TRBV7-8,-,CASSLVRGQETQYF,TGTGCCAGCAGCTTAGTACGGGGGCAAGAGACCCAGTACTTC
13,TRBJ1-5,TRBV14,-,CASSQNPRQPQHF,TGTGCCAGCAGCCAAAATCCCCGTCAGCCCCAGCATTTT
17,TRBJ2-7,TRBV2,-,CASSENQYDPSSYEQYF,TGTGCCAGCAGTGAAAACCAATACGATCCGAGCTCCTACGAGCAGTACTTC
16,TRBJ2-1,TRBV15,-,CATSRGGAQLTHEQFF,TGTGCCACCAGCAGAGGCGGAGCACAACTTACCCATGAGCAGTTCTTC
16,TRBJ2-1,TRBV4-1,TRBD2,CASSQFLAGVRDEQFF,TGCGCCAGCAGCCAATTCCTAGCGGGGGTCAGGGATGAGCAGTTCTTC